Presented here are 23 T cell receptor beta chains from one specimen sequenced in a study of blood T cell repertoires in COVID-19. Some clones are missing from TCRdb's copy, which holds only in-frame ones; the method was immunoSEQ multiplex PCR. The table has roughly 200,000 clones, approximately 80% seen once. The sequencing sample was made of PBMCs or T cells enriched from blood (not recorded which). These receptor sequences come from an older woman with acute COVID-19.

The V call is TRBV12-2, the J call TRBJ2-4; the table calls TRBD1, which could not be checked here. TRBV12-2 constitutes a pseudogene. This CDR3 contains 20 residues. The CDR3 DNA is TGTGCAAGTCGCTTCCCAGACGAAGAGACACCGGACAGGGAAAGGGACATTCAGTACTTC. Amino acid sequence: CASRFPDEETPDRERDIQYF.

V usage is TRBV6-5 and J usage is TRBJ1-2; D is perhaps TRBD1 (5 bases). The CDR3 contains 13 residues. V was shortened by 7 bases and J by 8 bases, with 17 bases between the two germline ends. Germline V lookup: CDR1 MNHEY, CDR2 SVGAGI. The CDR3 nucleotides are TGTGCCAGCACCAAGGGGCAGGGATTCGGCTACACCTTC. Translation gives CASTKGQGFGYTF.

The rearrangement uses TRBV18 and TRBJ1-4; maybe TRBD1 (6 bases). The germline V gene has CDR1 KGHSH and CDR2 LQKENI. The V gene lost 3 bases and the J gene lost 8 bases, with 16 bases spanning the gap. The CDR3 is made up of 15 amino acids. The CDR3 DNA follows: TGTGCCAGCTCACCGGGAGGGACAACCGGGGAAAAACTGTTTTTT. It codes for CASSPGGTTGEKLFF.

This clone has only a few counts. The chain carries TRBV12-3 or TRBV12-4 and TRBJ2-2; perhaps TRBD1 as D (6 bases). The CDR3 has 13 residues. V was cut by 6 bases and J by 7 bases, with 12 bases left in between. CDR3 DNA sequence: TGTGCCAGCAGACCCTCAGGGGTCGGGGAGCTGTTTTTT. This codes for CASRPSGVGELFF.

The chain is built from TRBV10-3 and TRBJ1-1; possible D gene TRBD1, 5 bases. The CDR3 sequence is 15 residues long. CDR1 and CDR2 (germline): ENHRY, SYGVKD. Between the trimmed V and J ends, which lost 2 bases and 6 bases, there was a span of 16 bases. DNA for the CDR3: TGTGCCATCAGTGAGCCCGGAGGGGAGGGAGCTGAAGCTTTCTTT. Translating gives CAISEPGGEGAEAFF.

The gene calls are TRBV5-1 and TRBJ2-5; D unresolved. The ends were cut back, 4 bases at V and 5 bases at J, with 12 bases in the middle. Germline lookup yields CDR1 SGHRS and CDR2 YFSETQ. The CDR3 has 13 residues. The CDR3 spells CASSTSHGETQYF. In nucleotides, the CDR3 is TGCGCCAGCAGCACCTCCCACGGGGAGACCCAGTACTTC.

The V gene is TRBV20-1, the J gene TRBJ2-1; D is unclear. Trimming removed 1 base from V and 10 bases from J, with 5 bases in between. Per germline, CDR1 DFQATT and CDR2 SNEGSKA (reference sequence). The CDR3 sequence is 10 residues long. Here the CDR3 reads CSARAREQFF. CDR3 bases: TGCAGTGCTAGAGCTCGGGAGCAGTTCTTC.

This chain links TRBV5-1 with TRBJ2-3, with no clear D. Germline V lookup: CDR1 SGHRS, CDR2 YFSETQ. The CDR3 is 12 amino acids. V lost 3 bases and J 4 bases, leaving 6 bases between the germline ends. The DNA of the CDR3 is TGCGCCAGCAGCTCCTCCCCAGATACGCAGTATTTT. Residues: CASSSSPDTQYF.

V gene TRBV30 combines with J gene TRBJ2-7; TRBD2 matches at 7 bases. The CDR3 contains 13 residues. CDR1 and CDR2 from the germline V gene are GTSNPN and SVGIG (reference sequence). J gave up 3 bases and V 5 bases, and 7 bases lay outside the gene matches. The CDR3 spells CAWRASGIYEQYF. DNA of the CDR3: TGTGCCTGGCGGGCTAGCGGAATCTACGAGCAGTACTTC.

CDR3 in amino acids: CASSIGTSGSTDTQYF. The CDR3 DNA sequence: TGTGCCAGCAGCATTGGGACTAGCGGGTCCACAGATACGCAGTATTTT. The chain joins TRBV11-2 to TRBJ2-3; 12 positions agree with TRBD2. This CDR3 has 16 amino acids. The ends lost 5 bases at V and 2 bases at J; junction bases unmatched: 5. Germline V gene lookup returns CDR1 SGHAT and CDR2 FQNNGV.

The chain uses TRBV3-1 (or the pseudogene TRBV3-2) and TRBJ1-2, with D unresolved. V was pared by 0 bases and J by 8 bases, with 13 bases between. The CDR3 totals 14 residues. In germline, CDR1 is LGHDT, CDR2 YNNKEL (reference sequence). CDR3 DNA sequence: TGTGCCAGCAGCCAAGATCGGTCTTACTGGGGCTACACCTTC. Residues: CASSQDRSYWGYTF.

The V gene is TRBV29-1, the J gene TRBJ1-1, with 10 bases lining up with TRBD1. Germline CDR1 and CDR2: SQVTM and ANQGSEA. The CDR3 totals 14 residues. The trim removed 7 bases at V and 3 bases at J, leaving 8 bases unmatched. The CDR3 DNA follows: TGCAGCGGCTGGGGGGGACAGGGGCACACTGAAGCTTTCTTT. It translates to CSGWGGQGHTEAFF.

This clone was detected a few times. The rearrangement joins TRBV6-5 to TRBJ1-4; possible D gene TRBD1, 6 bases. Deletions cut 3 bases from V and 4 bases from J, with 12 bases between. The CDR3 contains 15 residues. Germline V gene sequence: CDR1 MNHEY, CDR2 SVGAGI. CDR3 sequence reads: CASSYSGQINEKLFF. CDR3 nucleotides: TGTGCCAGCAGTTATTCCGGACAGATTAATGAAAAACTGTTTTTT.

This chain connects TRBV19 to TRBJ1-5, with 7 bases fitting TRBD1. With V trimmed by 6 bases and J by 0 bases, 11 bases remained unmatched. Germline lookup yields CDR1 LNHDA and CDR2 SQIVND (reference sequence). The CDR3 spans 17 residues. In DNA, the CDR3 is TGTGCCAGTAGGCGTGGGACAGTGAGGGATAGCAATCAGCCCCAGCATTTT. Protein sequence: CASRRGTVRDSNQPQHF.

This chain links TRBV6-5 with TRBJ2-7, with TRBD2 identical over 8 bases. Germline assignment: CDR1 MNHEY and CDR2 SVGAGI. CDR3 length equals 14 residues. Losses at the gene ends were 5 bases for V and 6 bases for J; bases not matched to a gene: 9. CDR3: CASSRGLAGREQYF. CDR3 in DNA: TGTGCCAGCAGTAGGGGTTTAGCGGGACGCGAGCAGTACTTC.

The chain combines TRBV19 with TRBJ1-5; the D is unclear. Trimming left V 1 base short and J 4 bases short, with 11 bases between. This CDR3 has 15 amino acids. The germline V gene has CDR1 LNHDA and CDR2 SQIVND (reference sequence). The CDR3 bases are TGTGCCAGTAGTATAGCAGGCGGAGGTAATCAGCCCCAGCATTTT. Translation gives CASSIAGGGNQPQHF. Filled out from reference TRBV19 and TRBJ1-5, the complete variable domain reads DGGITQSPKYLFRKEGQNVTLSCEQNLNHDAMYWYRQDPGQGLRLIYYSQIVNDFQKGDIAEGYSVSREKKESFPLTVTSAQKNPTAFYLCASSIAGGGNQPQHFGDGTRLSIL.

The CDR3 reads CAWSVPGGKETQYF. For the CDR3, the DNA is TGTGCCTGGAGTGTACCGGGGGGGAAGGAGACCCAGTACTTC. The gene calls are TRBV30 and TRBJ2-5, with 8 nucleotides matching TRBD2. After removal of 0 bases from V and 5 bases from J, the junction contained 5 bases not matched to a gene. CDR1 GTSNPN and CDR2 SVGIG come from the germline V gene (reference sequence). The CDR3 has 14 residues.

Comments on this clone: Other DNA sequences within the sample encode an identical CDR3. This chain connects TRBV24-1 to TRBJ2-5, with TRBD2 matching 8 bases. Germline V gene lookup returns CDR1 KGHDR and CDR2 SFDVKD. Losses at the gene ends were 4 bases for V and 2 bases for J; bases not matched to a gene: 8. The CDR3 is 16 residues long. The CDR3 reads CATSDPGLAEQETQYF. DNA of the CDR3: TGTGCCACCAGTGACCCCGGACTAGCAGAACAAGAGACCCAGTACTTC.

The chain recombines TRBV5-1 with TRBJ1-1, with 8 positions matching TRBD1. Germline V gene sequence: CDR1 SGHRS, CDR2 YFSETQ. V shed 1 base and J 4 bases; nucleotides not matched to a gene: 6. The CDR3 totals 15 residues. The CDR3 region has the DNA TGCGCCAGCAGCTTGCCGACGACAGGGGTCACTGAAGCTTTCTTT. It translates to CASSLPTTGVTEAFF.

The rearrangement links TRBV10-3 to TRBJ2-7; 10 bases are a match to TRBD2. Germline assignment: CDR1 ENHRY and CDR2 SYGVKD. V gave up 3 bases and J gave up 0 bases; unmatched junction bases: 2. The CDR3 sequence is 15 residues long. The CDR3 here is CAISDLAGVSYEQYF. CDR3 nucleotide sequence: TGTGCCATCAGTGACCTAGCGGGGGTCTCCTACGAGCAGTACTTC.

This rearrangement joins TRBV27 to TRBJ1-2, with 7 bases fitting TRBD1. Germline lookup yields CDR1 MNHEY and CDR2 SMNVEV (reference sequence). V was clipped by 11 bases and J by 1 base; unmatched bases: 4. The CDR3 is made up of 12 amino acids. The CDR3 loop reads CASGQDNYGYTF. The CDR3 bases are TGTGCCTCTGGACAGGATAACTATGGCTACACCTTC.

This clone was seen a few times. This chain uses TRBV3-1 (or the pseudogene TRBV3-2) with TRBJ2-3; 8 positions agree with TRBD2. The germline gives CDR1 LGHDT, CDR2 YNNKEL (reference sequence). CDR3 length equals 15 residues. The ends lost 6 bases at V and 2 bases at J; junction bases unmatched: 7. The CDR3 DNA is TGTGCCAGCAGTCTTAAGCGGGGGAACACAGATACGCAGTATTTT. Residues: CASSLKRGNTDTQYF.

This clone was seen a few times. The CDR3 sequence is CATSDPGTINEQFF. CDR3 in DNA: TGTGCCACCAGTGATCCCGGGACAATCAATGAGCAGTTCTTC. This rearrangement joins TRBV24-1 to TRBJ2-1; a possible D gene is TRBD1 (6 bases). Germline V gene lookup returns CDR1 KGHDR and CDR2 SFDVKD. Between the trimmed V and J ends, which lost 3 bases and 6 bases, there was a span of 11 bases. This CDR3 is 14 amino acids long.